Listed below are T cell receptor beta chains from one sample, sequenced in a study of control samples from healthy donors and cancer patients. Assay: immunoSEQ multiplex PCR; the TCRdb copy retains only in-frame clones and omits some. The sample holds about 98,000 clones, around three quarters seen once. Sequencing was carried out using blood. Receptors were obtained from a woman in her twenties or thirties in good health. The CDR3 runs from the conserved cysteine through the conserved F or W. The D gene is left open where the match is weak. Size is omitted from some rows. Given values are once, few, many or a class for expanded clones.

v_call	cdr3_length	d_call	clone_size	j_call	cdr3_nt	cdr3_aa
TRBV30	16	-	-	TRBJ2-7	TGTGCCTGGAGTAGACCCGGGTCCGACTTTCTCTACGAGCAGTACTTC	CAWSRPGSDFLYEQYF
TRBV18	14	-	medium-sized	TRBJ2-5	TGTGCCAGCTCACCAACAGGGATCTGGGAGACCCAGTACTTC	CASSPTGIWETQYF
TRBV6-5	13	TRBD1	-	TRBJ2-1	TGTGCCAGCAGAGGTCCCGGGACAGGGATAGGGTTCTTC	CASRGPGTGIGFF
TRBV5-1	14	TRBD1	-	TRBJ1-1	TGCGCCAGCTCCTCCGGGACAGGGGTGGCTGAAGCTTTCTTT	CASSSGTGVAEAFF
TRBV6-2/TRBV6-3	17	TRBD2	-	TRBJ2-2	TGTGCCAGCAGTTACCAGCGGGGGGGCCCGAGCACCGGGGAGCTGTTTTTT	CASSYQRGGPSTGELFF
TRBV9	14	-	-	TRBJ1-2	TGTGCCAGCACGGGGGTCGGACGTCCCTATGGCTACACCTTC	CASTGVGRPYGYTF
TRBV10-3	13	-	-	TRBJ1-1	TGTGCCATCGGAGTGAAAGAGAACACTGAAGCTTTCTTT	CAIGVKENTEAFF
TRBV7-9	16	TRBD2	-	TRBJ2-5	TGTGCCAGCAGCCCATGGCGGGGGGAGCGCCAAGAGACCCAGTACTTC	CASSPWRGERQETQYF
TRBV12-5	13	-	-	TRBJ2-7	TGTGCTAGTGGTGGGGGGCTAGTCTACGAGCAGTACTTC	CASGGGLVYEQYF
TRBV30	12	-	-	TRBJ1-1	TGTGCCTGGAGAGTGGGTCTCACTGAAGCTTTCTTT	CAWRVGLTEAFF
TRBV9	13	-	once	TRBJ1-2	TGTGCCAGCAGCGCCGGGAGGTCCCCTGGCTACACCTTC	CASSAGRSPGYTF
TRBV4-3	14	-	-	TRBJ1-3	TGCGCCAGCAGCCAAGCTCTGGCGGGCCACACCATATATTTT	CASSQALAGHTIYF
TRBV7-3	15	-	-	TRBJ2-1	TGTGCCAGCAGCTTAACTCTCCGGGGTAAGGGAGAGCAGTTCTTC	CASSLTLRGKGEQFF
TRBV3-1/TRBV3-2	18	TRBD1	-	TRBJ2-6	TGTGCCAGCAGCCGACCGACAGGGACCCCCTCTGGGGCCAACGTCCTGACTTTC	CASSRPTGTPSGANVLTF
TRBV21-1	16	-	-	TRBJ2-2	TGTGCCAGCAGCTACCGACAGGGGGCTGACACCGGGGAGCTGTTTTTT	CASSYRQGADTGELFF
TRBV7-2	14	-	-	TRBJ1-1	TGTGCCAGCAGCTTACTGTCGGGGAACACTGAAGCTTTCTTT	CASSLLSGNTEAFF
TRBV28	14	-	-	TRBJ2-7	TGTGCCAGCAGTCCCTCGGGGGTAGCCTACGAGCAGTACTTC	CASSPSGVAYEQYF
TRBV7-2	17	TRBD2	-	TRBJ2-3	TGTGCCAGCAGCCCGGGACTAGCGGGGGGGCCGGGAGATACGCAGTATTTT	CASSPGLAGGPGDTQYF
TRBV5-8	18	-	-	TRBJ1-6	TGTGCCAGCAGCTTTGGATTTGGTACCTCCGGGCTCAAGATTTCCCTCCACTTT	CASSFGFGTSGLKISLHF
TRBV5-6	12	-	-	TRBJ1-2	TGTGCCAGCAGCCGACAGGACCCTGGCTACACCTTC	CASSRQDPGYTF
TRBV6-5	12	-	-	TRBJ2-1	TGTGCCAGCAGATCTACCTGGAATGAGCAGTTCTTC	CASRSTWNEQFF
TRBV4-3	15	-	once	TRBJ2-3	TGCGCCAGCAGCCAAGATGGTCTCCCGATAGATACGCAGTATTTT	CASSQDGLPIDTQYF
TRBV2	14	TRBD1	-	TRBJ1-2	TGTGCCAGCAGTGGTGGGACAGGGGGCTATGGCTACACCTTC	CASSGGTGGYGYTF
TRBV5-1	15	-	-	TRBJ1-3	TGCGCCAGCAGTCGCCCCACCGACTCCGGTGGCACCATATATTTT	CASSRPTDSGGTIYF
TRBV5-4	17	TRBD1	-	TRBJ2-6	TGTGCCAGCAGCTTAGGACAGGCCCGCTCTGGGGCCAACGTCCTGACTTTC	CASSLGQARSGANVLTF
TRBV3-1/TRBV3-2	19	-	-	TRBJ1-1	TGTGCCAGCAGCCGAAGAAAACCGGGCCTTAATTCGGGTTCCACTGAAGCTTTCTTT	CASSRRKPGLNSGSTEAFF
TRBV18	14	-	-	TRBJ1-4	TGTGCCAGCTCACCTGGACGGGGGAATGAAAAACTGTTTTTT	CASSPGRGNEKLFF
TRBV4-2	16	TRBD2	-	TRBJ2-3	TGTGCCAGCAGCCAAGATGGAACGGGGGGGCCTAATACGCAGTATTTT	CASSQDGTGGPNTQYF
TRBV12-3/TRBV12-4	13	TRBD1	-	TRBJ1-1	TGTGCCAGCAGGAGGGGGCCGGCCACTGAAGCTTTCTTT	CASRRGPATEAFF
TRBV24-1	18	TRBD2	-	TRBJ2-5	TGTGCCACCAGTGACCGAGGACTAGCGGGACCCTCCCGGGAGACCCAGTACTTC	CATSDRGLAGPSRETQYF
TRBV24-1	15	-	-	TRBJ1-6	TGTGCCACCAGTGATTGGGGACGCCCTAATTCACCCCTCCACTTT	CATSDWGRPNSPLHF
TRBV27	14	-	-	TRBJ2-7	TGTGCCAGCTGTTTACTGAGCGGGTCCTACGAGCAGTACTTC	CASCLLSGSYEQYF
TRBV11-3	15	-	-	TRBJ2-3	TGTGCCAGCAGCTTAGCTGGCAGGGGAACAGATACGCAGTATTTT	CASSLAGRGTDTQYF
TRBV6-2/TRBV6-3	15	-	-	TRBJ2-1	TGTGCCAGCAGTTTAACCGGGGGCTCCTACAATGAGCAGTTCTTC	CASSLTGGSYNEQFF
TRBV27	16	TRBD2	-	TRBJ2-1	TGTGCCAGCAGTTTACAACTAGCGGTCTCCTACAATGAGCAGTTCTTC	CASSLQLAVSYNEQFF
TRBV6-6	14	-	few	TRBJ2-2	TGTGCCAGCAGGCTGACGTGGGGCACCGGGGAGCTGTTTTTT	CASRLTWGTGELFF
TRBV7-2	14	-	once	TRBJ1-2	TGTGCCAGCAGCTCGGACAGTTCTAACTATGGCTACACCTTC	CASSSDSSNYGYTF
TRBV7-2	13	-	-	TRBJ1-5	TGTGCCAGCAGCTTATGGTGGAGTCAGCCCCAGCATTTT	CASSLWWSQPQHF
TRBV25-1	13	TRBD1	-	TRBJ1-2	TGTGCCAGCAGTGAAAGGTCAGGGGGCGGCTACACCTTC	CASSERSGGGYTF
TRBV11-3	14	TRBD1	-	TRBJ1-3	TGTGCCAGCAGCTTGGGACAGGGAAAGGACACCATATATTTT	CASSLGQGKDTIYF
TRBV18	15	TRBD1	-	TRBJ2-3	TGTGCCAGCTCACCAAAAGCAGGGGGCGCTCAAACAGTGTATTTT	CASSPKAGGAQTVYF
TRBV6-1	15	TRBD2	-	TRBJ2-1	TGTGCCAGCAGTGAAGCGGCTAGCGGGGGCGATGAGCAGTTCTTC	CASSEAASGGDEQFF
TRBV4-3	14	-	-	TRBJ1-2	TGCGCCAGCAGCCACGAGGGGCTCGACTATGGCTACACCTTC	CASSHEGLDYGYTF
TRBV6-2/TRBV6-3	13	-	-	TRBJ1-1	TGTGCCAGCAGTGGCCGGGACAACGGTGAAGCTTTCTTT	CASSGRDNGEAFF
TRBV6-6	16	TRBD1	once	TRBJ1-4	TGTGCCAGCAGTTACACCGGGACAGGGTGGGATGAAAAACTGTTTTTT	CASSYTGTGWDEKLFF
TRBV5-1	14	-	once	TRBJ2-5	TGCGCCAGCAGCACTACAGGGACCTCTGTCACCCAGTACTTC	CASSTTGTSVTQYF
TRBV12-3/TRBV12-4	13	TRBD1	few	TRBJ2-7	TGTGCCAGCAGGAGACAGGGACGCTACGAGCAGTACTTC	CASRRQGRYEQYF
TRBV19	13	-	-	TRBJ1-5	TGTGCCAGTAGGACCAGTGGGCAATCAGCCCAGCATTTT	CASRTSGQSAQHF
TRBV6-1	11	-	-	TRBJ2-7	TGTGCCAGCAGTGACTCCTACGAGCAGTACTTC	CASSDSYEQYF
TRBV4-3	14	-	few	TRBJ1-1	TGCGCCAGCAGCCAAGATGGGAAAAACACTGAAGCTTTCTTT	CASSQDGKNTEAFF
TRBV5-6	16	TRBD1	-	TRBJ2-2	TGTGCCAGCAGCCTTCGGACAGGGAGAGGCACCGGGGAGCTGTTTTTT	CASSLRTGRGTGELFF
TRBV27	14	-	-	TRBJ2-3	TGTGCCAGCACGGAGTCGGCTAGCACAGATACGCAGTATTTT	CASTESASTDTQYF
TRBV7-9	10	-	few	TRBJ1-2	TGTGCCAGCAGAGCGGGCGGCTACACCTTC	CASRAGGYTF
TRBV4-2	15	-	-	TRBJ2-5	TGTGCCAGCAGCCCCCATTTCATAACACAAGAGACCCAGTACTTC	CASSPHFITQETQYF
TRBV13	18	TRBD2	-	TRBJ2-3	TGTGCCAGCAGCAGGACTGGGGGACTAGCGGGGGGAAAGGATACGCAGTATTTT	CASSRTGGLAGGKDTQYF
TRBV5-6	15	TRBD1	-	TRBJ2-7	TGTGCCAGCAGCTTGGTGGGACAGGGGTTGCACGAGCAGTACTTC	CASSLVGQGLHEQYF
TRBV5-6	18	TRBD1	-	TRBJ1-2	TGTGCCAGCAGCTTGGCTAGACAGGGGCACGGGAATAACTATGGCTACACCTTC	CASSLARQGHGNNYGYTF
TRBV29-1	18	TRBD2	-	TRBJ2-1	TGCAGCGTTGGTGTGGGACTAGCGGGGTGGGGCTCCTACAATGAGCAGTTCTTC	CSVGVGLAGWGSYNEQFF
TRBV30	13	-	-	TRBJ2-1	TGTGCCTGGAGTGTAATAGTGGATGGTGAGCAGTTCTTC	CAWSVIVDGEQFF
TRBV4-3	13	-	-	TRBJ2-7	TGCGCCAGCAGCCAAGATCGGGCCTACGAGCAGTACTTC	CASSQDRAYEQYF